Shown below are 32 T cell receptor beta chains from a single sample sequenced in a study of T cell responses to AZD1222 COVID-19 vaccine. TCRdb keeps only in-frame clones here, not all; method: immunoSEQ multiplex PCR. The data show roughly 200,000 clones, 90% to 95% seen once. The source material was peripheral blood, sampled 28 days after the second AZD1222 dose. The origin of the receptors is an adult who received the AZD1222 COVID-19 vaccine.

The chain employs TRBV3-1 (or the pseudogene TRBV3-2) and TRBJ2-6; 11 bases agree with TRBD2. The ends lost 4 bases at V and 0 bases at J; junction bases unmatched: 2. Germline CDR1 and CDR2: LGHDT and YNNKEL (reference sequence). This CDR3 comprises 17 residues. The CDR3 DNA reads as TGTGCCAGCAGCCCTGGGACTAGCGGCTCTGGGGCCAACGTCCTGACTTTC. Its translation is CASSPGTSGSGANVLTF.

This sequence joins TRBV29-1 and TRBJ2-1, with a possible D match to TRBD2 (6 bases). The CDR3 loop spans 11 amino acids. Trimming shortened V by 6 bases and J by 3 bases, and 6 bases separated the two germline ends. Per germline, CDR1 SQVTM and CDR2 ANQGSEA. The CDR3 DNA sequence: TGCAGCGTGACTAGCTACAATGAGCAGTTCTTC. This encodes CSVTSYNEQFF.

J is TRBJ1-2 and V is TRBV6-5; D unclear. There are 14 residues in the CDR3. CDR1 MNHEY and CDR2 SVGAGI come from the germline V gene. Trimming took 4 bases from V and 8 from J, leaving 17 bases between them. The CDR3 DNA is TGTGCCAGCAGTTCGGACGGAGTTAGGCGCGGCTACACCTTC. Its translation is CASSSDGVRRGYTF.

The V gene is TRBV5-1, the J gene TRBJ2-7; TRBD1 agrees at 7 bases. This CDR3 is built from 13 residues. The J segment lost 7 bases and the V segment lost 2 bases, leaving 6 bases of the junction unmatched. Looked up from germline, CDR1 is SGHRS and CDR2 is YFSETQ. The CDR3, as DNA: TGCGCCAGCAGCTTCGACAGGGTGGGAGAGCAGTACTTC. Translated: CASSFDRVGEQYF.

V usage is TRBV18 and J usage is TRBJ1-4; D call uncertain. CDR1 and CDR2 (germline): KGHSH, LQKENI. The CDR3 is made up of 16 amino acids. The V and J ends lost 2 bases and 0 bases respectively, with 10 bases between them. The CDR3 nucleotides read TGTGCCAGCTCACCATGGGGTGACGCAACTAATGAAAAACTGTTTTTT. Translated, it gives CASSPWGDATNEKLFF.

The chain has TRBV18 and TRBJ2-5; the D is unclear. Trimming left V 0 bases short and J 2 bases short, with 7 bases between. The germline V gene has CDR1 KGHSH and CDR2 LQKENI. The CDR3 covers 14 residues. This CDR3 reads CASSPPESQETQYF. The CDR3, as DNA: TGTGCCAGCTCACCACCCGAAAGTCAAGAGACCCAGTACTTC.

This chain links TRBV7-9 with TRBJ1-2, with no clear D. The CDR3 loop spans 13 amino acids. Germline V gene data show CDR1 as SEHNR and CDR2 as FQNEAQ (reference sequence). V shed 5 bases and J shed 6 bases, with 13 bases lying between them. The CDR3 spells CASSLRTPHGYTF. Written as DNA, the CDR3 is TGTGCCAGCAGCCTCCGTACCCCCCATGGCTACACCTTC.

The chain uses TRBV2 and TRBJ2-5; 9 positions match TRBD2. CDR1 is SNHLY and CDR2 is FYNNEI in the germline V gene. V gave up 2 bases and J gave up 5 bases; unmatched junction bases: 3. This CDR3 has 14 amino acids. The CDR3 sequence is CASSELLAGETQYF. In nucleotides, the CDR3 is TGTGCCAGCAGTGAATTGCTAGCGGGGGAGACCCAGTACTTC.

Of note for this clone: Other DNA sequences in the sample encode the same CDR3. CDR3 DNA sequence: TGTGCCAGCTCACCCCAGGGGCAGGGCAATCAGCCCCAGCATTTT. Amino acids: CASSPQGQGNQPQHF. This sequence joins TRBV18 and TRBJ1-5; weak D call: TRBD1 (6 bases). This CDR3 is built from 15 residues. Deletions cut 3 bases from V and 2 bases from J, with 11 bases between. CDR1 is KGHSH and CDR2 is LQKENI in the germline V gene.

The genes are TRBV5-1 and TRBJ1-5; 9 nucleotides line up with TRBD1. The CDR3 totals 15 residues. Germline V gene data show CDR1 as SGHRS and CDR2 as YFSETQ. The trim removed 1 base at V and 5 bases at J, leaving 4 bases unmatched. In DNA form, the CDR3 reads TGCGCCAGCAGCTTGTGGGGGGACAGGGATCAGCCCCAGCATTTT. Translating gives CASSLWGDRDQPQHF.

V and J are TRBV12-3 or TRBV12-4 and TRBJ1-4, with TRBD1 matching 7 bases. Trimming cost V 5 bases and J 11 bases; bases outside gene matches: 8. The CDR3 runs 13 residues. Here the CDR3 DNA reads TGTGCCAGCAGTACCAGGGGGGCAGGGAAACTGTTTTTT. Translating gives CASSTRGAGKLFF.

The gene calls are TRBV7-2 and TRBJ1-5; D perhaps matches TRBD1 (5 bases). Germline-derived CDR1 and CDR2 are SGHTA and FQGNSA. The CDR3 consists of 15 residues. With 1 base removed from V and 3 bases from J, the gap between germline ends came to 10 bases. The CDR3 DNA is TGTGCCAGCAGCTTAGTAAGGGACCCCAATCAGCCCCAGCATTTT. Its translation: CASSLVRDPNQPQHF.

The V and J genes are TRBV7-9 and TRBJ1-1; 11 bases are shared with TRBD1. This CDR3 region has 16 residues. The V gene's germline CDR1 is SEHNR and CDR2 FQNEAQ (reference sequence). V gave up 6 bases and J gave up 5 bases; unmatched junction bases: 11. CDR3 nucleotide sequence: TGTGCCAGCAGGTCCGGGACAGGGGGAAAAGAAACTGAAGCTTTCTTT. Its translation is CASRSGTGGKETEAFF.

This clone has just one count. The V call is TRBV5-1, the J call TRBJ2-7; D ambiguous. Germline V gene sequence: CDR1 SGHRS, CDR2 YFSETQ. This CDR3 is built from 15 residues. V lost 1 base, J lost 0 bases, and 11 bases lay in between. The CDR3 protein is CASSLRLHPSYEQYF. The CDR3, as DNA: TGCGCCAGCAGCTTGCGACTCCATCCCTCCTACGAGCAGTACTTC.

This clone is a singleton in its sample. The rearrangement uses TRBV6-6 and TRBJ2-7, with TRBD2 identical over 7 bases. CDR1 is MNHNY, CDR2 SVGAGI, per germline (reference sequence). The V and J ends lost 8 bases and 5 bases, in that order; junction bases with no gene match: 6. The CDR3 extends over 12 amino acids. CDR3 sequence: CASGRVRDEQYF. The CDR3 DNA reads TGTGCCAGCGGGAGGGTACGCGACGAGCAGTACTTC.

The chain has TRBV15 and TRBJ2-1; 8 nucleotides line up with TRBD2. Germline V gives CDR1 LNHNV, CDR2 YYDKDF (reference sequence). V lost 1 base to trimming and J lost 4 bases; unmatched junction nucleotides: 9. The CDR3 is 17 amino acids. The CDR3 nucleotides are TGTGCCACCAGCAGAGTGGGGCGGGGGGACCTGTACAATGAGCAGTTCTTC. Translated, it gives CATSRVGRGDLYNEQFF.

V is TRBV24-1 and J is TRBJ2-5; TRBD1 matches 8 bases. The germline gives CDR1 KGHDR, CDR2 SFDVKD. The CDR3 loop spans 16 amino acids. Germline trimming cut 1 base from V and 5 bases from J; bases unmatched to any gene: 8. DNA of the CDR3: TGTGCCACCAGTGATTTCAGGGACAGGTCGGGGGAGACCCAGTACTTC. Translation gives CATSDFRDRSGETQYF.

The rearrangement links TRBV7-6 to TRBJ2-1; no clear D gene. CDR1 and CDR2 from the germline V gene are SGHVS and FNYEAQ. The CDR3 extends over 15 amino acids. The V end lost 5 bases, the J end lost 4 bases, and 15 bases lay between the germline ends. The CDR3 loop is CASSPYPEGYNEQFF. DNA of the CDR3: TGTGCCAGCAGCCCGTACCCGGAAGGGTACAATGAGCAGTTCTTC.

This chain joins TRBV4-1 and TRBJ2-3, with 13 bases matching TRBD2. V gave up 1 base and J gave up 11 bases; unmatched junction bases: 3. The CDR3 is made up of 14 amino acids. Germline V gene sequence: CDR1 MGHRA, CDR2 YSYEKL. Written as DNA, the CDR3 is TGCGCCAGCAGCCAAGGACTAGCGGGGGGAATGCAGTATTTT. It specifies CASSQGLAGGMQYF.

The chain couples TRBV11-2 to TRBJ1-2; tentative D call: TRBD1 (5 bases). The germline CDR1 and CDR2 sequences are SGHAT and FQNNGV. The CDR3 sequence is 15 residues long. V was clipped by 1 base and J by 4 bases, with 13 bases between them. CDR3 in DNA: TGTGCCAGCAGCTTAGCCCGGGGGGGACCCTATGGCTACACCTTC. It encodes CASSLARGGPYGYTF.

The chain combines TRBV10-3 with TRBJ2-3; 13 bases fit TRBD2. This CDR3 region has 16 residues. Germline V gene data show CDR1 as ENHRY and CDR2 as SYGVKD. With V trimmed by 8 bases and J by 1 base, 6 bases remained unmatched. The CDR3 is CAISPGLAGRTDTQYF. CDR3 sequence (DNA): TGTGCCATCTCTCCGGGACTAGCGGGGCGCACAGATACGCAGTATTTT.

The chain is built from TRBV7-6 and TRBJ2-5; weak D call: TRBD2 (6 bases). Trimming left V 5 bases short and J 5 bases short, with 18 bases between. The germline V gene encodes CDR1 SGHVS and CDR2 FNYEAQ. The CDR3 loop spans 15 amino acids. CDR3 loop: CASSKGLASWETQYF. For the CDR3, the DNA is TGTGCCAGCAGCAAGGGACTGGCAAGTTGGGAGACCCAGTACTTC.

The V call is TRBV20-1, the J call TRBJ1-3; D gene ambiguous. The CDR3 has 11 amino acids. Germline assignment: CDR1 DFQATT and CDR2 SNEGSKA (reference sequence). V gave up 4 bases and J gave up 7 bases, with 8 bases separating them. CDR3 nucleotides: TGCAGTGCTACAAGTGGCAACACCATATATTTT. Its protein product is CSATSGNTIYF.

The V call is TRBV20-1, the J call TRBJ1-2; D remains unclear. Germline V lookup: CDR1 DFQATT, CDR2 SNEGSKA (reference sequence). CDR3 length equals 10 residues. V lost 6 bases and J lost 8, with 10 bases in between. The CDR3 region has the DNA TGCAGTGCGTCCCGCGACGGCTACACCTTC. Its translation is CSASRDGYTF.

The chain joins TRBV6-5 to TRBJ1-1; tentatively, D is TRBD1 (6 bases). Germline V lookup: CDR1 MNHEY, CDR2 SVGAGI. This CDR3 has 15 amino acids. V was clipped by 6 bases and J by 0 bases, with 14 bases between them. The chain's CDR3 is CASRSQGILNTEAFF. Written as DNA, the CDR3 is TGTGCCAGCAGATCGCAGGGGATTCTGAACACTGAAGCTTTCTTT.

The chain joins TRBV29-1 to TRBJ1-4; TRBD1 agrees at 11 bases. This CDR3 is 15 amino acids long. J lost 2 bases, V lost 4 bases, and 3 bases had no gene match. The V gene's germline CDR1 is SQVTM and CDR2 ANQGSEA. CDR3 in amino acids: CSVARTGGTNEKLFF. DNA for the CDR3: TGCAGCGTTGCCAGGACAGGGGGCACTAATGAAAAACTGTTTTTT.

The J gene is TRBJ1-1, the V gene TRBV4-1, with TRBD1 identical over 11 bases. Per germline, CDR1 MGHRA and CDR2 YSYEKL. The CDR3 is made up of 13 amino acids. V shed 3 bases, J shed 13 bases, and the junction held 7 bases outside the gene matches. This chain's CDR3 is CASSQGDRGYVFF. For the CDR3, the DNA is TGCGCCAGCAGCCAGGGGGACAGGGGGTATGTTTTCTTT.

The chain carries TRBV7-9 and TRBJ1-2; TRBD1 matches at 8 bases. The CDR3 contains 14 residues. Germline V CDR1 and CDR2: SEHNR, FQNEAQ (reference sequence). V was clipped by 4 bases and J by 3 bases; unmatched bases: 4. CDR3 loop: CASSSAGGHYGYTF. CDR3 nucleotide sequence: TGTGCCAGCAGCTCGGCAGGGGGCCACTATGGCTACACCTTC.

The chain carries TRBV27 and TRBJ2-7; 8 bases match TRBD2. The CDR3 totals 14 residues. Per the germline V gene, CDR1 is MNHEY and CDR2 is SMNVEV (reference sequence). V was clipped by 3 bases and J by 6 bases; unmatched bases: 7. CDR3 DNA: TGTGCCAGCAGTTTCGGGGGGGGGCCCGTCGAGCAGTACTTC. This gives the protein CASSFGGGPVEQYF.

This rearrangement joins TRBV7-8 to TRBJ2-5; D possibly corresponds to TRBD2 (6 bases). From germline, CDR1 is SGHVS and CDR2 FQNEAQ. V lost 7 bases and J lost 4, with 22 bases in between. This CDR3 is 16 amino acids long. CDR3 in DNA: TGTGCCAGCACTAAGTTAGAGTCTTTGGGGGGAGAGACCCAGTACTTC. Amino acids: CASTKLESLGGETQYF.

The J gene is TRBJ1-6, the V gene TRBV30; TRBD1 agrees at 9 bases. The V gene's germline CDR1 is GTSNPN and CDR2 SVGIG (reference sequence). V trimming: 5 bases; J trimming: 11 bases; junction bases outside the gene matches: 19. This CDR3 has 17 amino acids. The DNA for the CDR3 is TGTGCCTGGGACTCCGGGACAGGGTCATGGGTCCGGGCACCCCTCCACTTT. Its translation is CAWDSGTGSWVRAPLHF.

V gene TRBV9 combines with J gene TRBJ1-2; TRBD1 matches at 7 bases. Germline CDR1 reads SGDLS; CDR2 reads YYNGEE. This CDR3 contains 15 residues. J lost 7 bases, V lost 2 bases, and 11 bases had no gene match. The CDR3 here is CASSVDHPGGLGYTF. CDR3 in DNA: TGTGCCAGCAGCGTGGACCACCCAGGGGGTCTTGGCTACACCTTC.